This record looks at one TCR beta chain sequence and its context. This clone was counted once. The target of this receptor is not known. No clone much larger than this one lies a single base away; base qualities are absent. The data stem from a study of blood T cell repertoires in COVID-19 (dated by TCRdb to 2020 to 2022). Regarding the complete study: Collaborator samples came from the United States, Italy and Spain and covered acute and convalescent phases of COVID-19. The material from the prospective study consisted of cDNA or gDNA derived from T cells, B-cell-depleted T cells, or PBMCs. The dataset comprised deeply sampled blood TCRbeta repertoires from subjects exposed to, actively infected with, or recovered from COVID-19. The repertoires were released in a freely available public database meant as a resource for research on the immune response to SARS-CoV-2. The samples were drawn from two sources: the first 160 participants of the ongoing ImmuneRACE study, and approximately 1,300 subjects contributed by 6 global collaborators. Nearly every sample came with metadata listing a de-identified subject ID, COVID-19 status, age in years and sex. HLA class I and class II types, where available, came from metadata supplied by the sample provider rather than from assay-based typing. General conclusions and limits of the study: How much clinical and demographic metadata was included differed by source and by participant, and the metadata was provided uncurated.

V lost 3 bases and J lost 10 bases; the stretch between them is 16 bases long. The CDR3 goes from the cysteine to the phenylalanine over 13 residues. The retained sequence is limited to the CDR3, 39 bases, with the frame set at the first base. The germline V gene (reference sequence) yields SGHNT for CDR1 and YYREEE for CDR2. TCRbeta CDR3 regions were amplified from genomic DNA using the immunoSEQ Assay, a bias-controlled multiplex PCR. Under the source paper's analysis protocol: The number of nucleated cells in each sample was estimated from the amplification of reference gene primers within the assay. To quantify the absolute abundance of each unique TCRbeta CDR3 rearrangement, sequence reads were collapsed and filtered. For each sample, productive Simpson clonality was calculated as the square root of Simpson's diversity index over productive rearrangements. TCRdb stores this immuneACCESS table with in-frame sequences only. Part of the clones is absent; in the studies checked, under half of the shortfall reflects unresolved V genes, and no reason is known for the rest. The D gene and trimming were derived from the DNA, and the V and J assignments and clone size from that table. A total of 80,000 to 100,000 clones appear in this sample, around 86% of them only once. The top ten constitute approximately 15% of the sample.

Whole blood was collected in K2EDTA tubes by collaborating institutions according to the institutions' own protocols. Collaborator samples were shipped for TCRbeta analysis as frozen whole blood, isolated PBMCs, or DNA extracted from either sample type. This sequence uses TRBV5-4 and TRBJ1-1; D gene: possibly TRBD1, on 5 matching bases. The sequencing input was peripheral blood. The origin of this receptor is a woman over 75 with active or convalescent COVID-19. The sequence in DNA is TGTGCCAGCAGCTCGCCGTGGGGCGTCCGAGCTTTCTTT. Its translation reads: CASSSPWGVRAFF. The CDR3, completed at both ends by the reference TRBV5-4 and TRBJ1-1 genes, gives the full variable domain ETGVTQSPTHLIKTRGQQVTLRCSSQSGHNTVSWYQQALGQGPQFIFQYYREEENGRGNFPPRFSGLQFPNYSSELNVNALELDDSALYLCASSSPWGVRAFFGQGTRLTVV.